This TCR beta chain derives from a study of early T cells in non-severe SARS-CoV-2 infection. For the study at large: Unsorted whole-blood RNA was sequenced in bulk, leaving chains unpaired.

Turning to this clonotype: Its antigen is not known.

CDR1 is DFQATT, CDR2 SNEGSKA, per germline (reference sequence). The CDR3 contains 15 residues. Trimming stripped 0 bases from V and 4 bases from J, with 15 bases between. Whole-study findings and limits: Clonotype matching in VDJdb favored anti-spike CD8 responses and did not capture private and CD4 specificities.

Tagging with unique molecular identifiers was applied to individual cDNA molecules. TCRdb itself ran the 5' RACE reads through MiXCR, one entry per CDR3 protein. The sample consists of about 88,000 distinct CDR3 sequences, 14% to 15% of them appearing once. The gene calls are TRBV20-1 and TRBJ2-5; D unclear. Source material: whole blood. This TCR was sampled from an adult who was a healthcare worker with PCR-confirmed SARS-CoV-2 infection or an uninfected control (not recorded which). CDR3 coding DNA: TGCAGTGCTAGAGACGTCCGAGGAATCCCAGAGACCCAGTACTTC. It yields the protein CSARDVRGIPETQYF.